This TCR beta chain was obtained from a study of HIV-infected patients and healthy controls. Study conclusions and caveats: Significantly higher mean Gini indices appeared in HIV-infected repertoires, possibly reflecting oligoclonality.

This clonotype was picked up many times. Its antigen remains unknown. Germline CDR1 MNHEY, CDR2 SVGAGI. The CDR3 consists of 13 residues. The V and J ends lost 6 bases and 9 bases respectively, with 17 bases between them. The repertoire came from unfractionated whole blood and reflected all unsorted peripheral T cells. Reverse transcription used around 540 ng RNA and constant-region primers for alpha and beta. Alpha and beta chain libraries were made separately by chain-specific third strand synthesis with multiplexing indices. A single primer pair per chain amplified all rearrangements, with per-molecule barcodes. TCRdb re-analysed the 5' RACE reads in MiXCR, keeping a single row per CDR3 protein. Among 18,000 or so distinct CDR3 sequences listed, more than 9% were seen once.

The sequence came from an adult in good health. The chain is built from TRBV6-5 and TRBJ1-2; D may be TRBD1 (5 bases). The sequenced sample consisted of blood. CDR3 in amino acids: CASSQRDGIRYTF. CDR3 DNA sequence: TGTGCCAGCAGCCAACGGGACGGTATTCGCTACACCTTC.